Listed below are T cell receptor beta chains from one sample, sequenced in a study of blood T cells in healthy people across ages. Each CDR3 protein gets one entry after TCRdb re-called the 5' RACE reads with MiXCR. The repertoire holds about 1.4 million distinct CDR3 sequences, with approximately 59% as singletons. Sequenced input: blood. These TCRs come from a man aged 18-30 years in good health. Both conserved end residues are part of each CDR3. Fields, in order: V gene, D gene, clone size, J gene, CDR3 DNA, CDR3 protein. A D gene is named only where the DNA matches it firmly. Only part of the rows carry a size: once, few, many, or a class if the clone is expanded.

TRBV5-1	TRBD1	few	TRBJ1-1	TGCGCCAGCGGCGGGACAGAGAACACTGAAGCTTTCTTT	CASGGTENTEAFF
TRBV11-3	NA	NA	TRBJ2-1	TGTGCCAGCAGCTCGCGAATGGACGACGTAGAAAGGCGTCCCAATGAGCAGTTCTTC	CASSSRMDDVERRPNEQFF
TRBV29-1	NA	NA	TRBJ2-7	TGCAGCCCCCGACTGCTGGGGGCATGGAACAATGAGCAGTACTTC	CSPRLLGAWNNEQYF
TRBV10-3	NA	NA	TRBJ2-2	TGTGCCATCATGGGTCTAGGTCCCGGGGAGCTGTTTTTT	CAIMGLGPGELFF
TRBV5-1	NA	NA	TRBJ2-5	TGCGCCAGCAGCTTGGCGAGAGGGCCAATGGAGACCCAGTACTTC	CASSLARGPMETQYF
TRBV7-9	NA	NA	TRBJ1-5	TGTGCCAGCAGCATTGGGCCTCCCTGGGGCAATCAGCCCCAGCATTTT	CASSIGPPWGNQPQHF
TRBV30	NA	NA	TRBJ1-1	TGTGCCTGGAGCTTCGGAAGGACAATGAACACTGAAGCTTTCTTT	CAWSFGRTMNTEAFF
TRBV27	TRBD1	NA	TRBJ1-5	TGTGCCGGCAGGCTCCTCTACAGGGGGGCGAATCAGCCCCAGCATTTT	CAGRLLYRGANQPQHF
TRBV10-3	TRBD1	NA	TRBJ1-5	TGTGCCATCAGTGACGACAGGGTTAGCAATCAGCCCCAGCATTTT	CAISDDRVSNQPQHF
TRBV25-1	NA	once	TRBJ1-4	TGTGCCAGCAGTGAATATGGACGGTGGGGGAGTGAAAAACTGTTTTTT	CASSEYGRWGSEKLFF
TRBV29-1	TRBD1	NA	TRBJ1-2	TGCAGCGTTGACCCGGGACAGGGGGAACTCTATGGCTACACCTTC	CSVDPGQGELYGYTF
TRBV4-3	NA	NA	TRBJ2-7	TGCGCCAGCAGCCCGGACACTGTAACCTACGAGCAGTACTTC	CASSPDTVTYEQYF
TRBV20-1	TRBD2	NA	TRBJ2-3	TGCAGTGCTAGTTCACTAGCGGGAGGCACAGATACGCAGTATTTT	CSASSLAGGTDTQYF
TRBV10-3	NA	few	TRBJ2-7	TGTGCCATCACCGGGACGAACTCCTACGAGCAGTACTTC	CAITGTNSYEQYF